This record concerns one T cell receptor (beta chain) sequence. Its antigen remains unidentified. Per the germline V gene, CDR1 is SGHTA and CDR2 is FQGTGA. The germline V and J ends were trimmed by 2 bases and 6 bases, with 15 bases remaining between them. The CDR3 is made up of 15 amino acids. The record originates from a study of cytomegalovirus exposure and HLA in healthy donors. The overall study: Tens of millions of unique TCRs from HLA-typed donors were held in an early release of data. Points from the study as a whole: Serostatus for CMV was the only available immune exposure information. A later analysis by the authors found several of the most significant clusters apparently linked to common viral pathogens. Sequencing probably produced one cluster of sequence variants that were highly shared.

It was with 60 Vbeta and 13 Jbeta primers that the PCR ran. Here immunoSEQ multiplex PCR was the method, and the copy in TCRdb shows in-frame clones only, minus some. Seen here are more than 90,000 clones, just under 70% observed once, and the top ten hold roughly 8.7%. This TCR came from a man aged 25 to 40 in good health and CMV-seropositive. Material: PBMCs. This sequence joins TRBV7-3 and TRBJ2-3; possible D gene TRBD1, 5 bases. The CDR3 sequence: CASSLFVSGADTQYF. CDR3 in DNA: TGTGCCAGCAGCTTATTTGTCAGTGGGGCGGATACGCAGTATTTT.